This section outlines one T cell receptor (beta chain) sequence together with its context. Its antigen is as yet unknown. A read error is possible here, since a much larger clone lies one base away. V lost 6 bases and J lost 11; bases outside the gene matches: 16. CDR1 is SGHDT and CDR2 is YYEEEE in the germline V gene. The CDR3 has 15 residues. The library came from three nested PCR rounds adapted from ARM-PCR protocols. One entry per CDR3 protein results from TCRdb running MiXCR on the multiplex PCR reads. There are 70,000 to 80,000 distinct CDR3 sequences in the sample; just under 75% occur only once, and 8.5% to 10% lies in the top ten. This specimen belongs to a study of tumor and adjacent non-tumor tissue in lung cancer. The study, taken as a whole, reports: Top 100 clones took a larger repertoire share in normal lung.

This sample's RNA came from whole unsorted tissue. Source material: lung tumor tissue. The rearrangement joins TRBV5-6 to TRBJ1-5; 8 bases map to TRBD1. This TCR was sampled from a woman in her 40s with non-small cell lung cancer. In nucleotides, the CDR3 is TGTGCCAGCATCTTCCGGGGGACAGGCCTCCTGACCCAGCATTTT. Amino acids: CASIFRGTGLLTQHF. The complete variable domain, with remaining parts taken from reference TRBV5-6 and TRBJ1-5, reads DAGVTQSPTHLIKTRGQQVTLRCSPKSGHDTVSWYQQALGQGPQFIFQYYEEEERQRGNFPDRFSGHQFPNYSSELNVNALLLGDSALYLCASIFRGTGLLTQHFGDGTRLSIL.